The 19 T cell receptor beta chains reported below all come from one sample, sequenced in a study of T cell changes during pregnancy in multiple sclerosis. Clones were sequenced by immunoSEQ multiplex PCR, and TCRdb holds only the in-frame ones, with some missing. This sample yields 18,000 or so clones, of which 70% to 90% are seen a single time; about 1.3% belongs to the top ten. The sequences come from CD4+ T cells from peripheral blood mononuclear cells, collected in the first trimester of pregnancy. These receptors all stem from a female donor in good health, enrolled as a control in a pregnancy study.

V is TRBV25-1 and J is TRBJ1-2; tentative D call: TRBD1 (6 bases). The germline gives CDR1 MGHDK, CDR2 SYGVNS. The CDR3 is 14 amino acids. With 3 bases removed from V and 4 bases from J, the gap between germline ends came to 12 bases. Here the CDR3 reads CASSDTGQPYGYTF. The CDR3 coding sequence is TGTGCCAGCAGTGATACCGGACAGCCCTATGGCTACACCTTC.

The rearrangement links TRBV7-2 to TRBJ1-2; 10 positions match TRBD1. Losses at the gene ends were 4 bases for V and 4 bases for J; bases not matched to a gene: 6. This CDR3 has 15 residues. The V gene's germline CDR1 is SGHTA and CDR2 FQGNSA. The CDR3 DNA follows: TGTGCCAGCAGCTCAGGGACAGGGGTTGTCTATGGCTACACCTTC. This sequence encodes CASSSGTGVVYGYTF.

The gene calls are TRBV4-1 and TRBJ1-2; 7 bases map to TRBD1. This CDR3 is built from 20 residues. V trimming: 4 bases; J trimming: 8 bases; junction bases outside the gene matches: 28. Germline CDR1 MGHRA, CDR2 YSYEKL. CDR3 loop: CASSPEDRVLSAPLLGGYTF. The CDR3 coding sequence is TGCGCCAGCAGCCCCGAAGACAGGGTTTTAAGTGCTCCCCTCCTCGGGGGCTACACCTTC.

The V and J genes are TRBV2 and TRBJ2-1, with TRBD2 identical over 11 bases. The J segment lost 4 bases and the V segment lost 3 bases, leaving 2 bases of the junction unmatched. The CDR3 spans 15 residues. Germline CDR1 reads SNHLY; CDR2 reads FYNNEI. This chain's CDR3 is CASSETSGEYNEQFF. The CDR3 DNA sequence: TGTGCCAGCAGTGAGACTAGCGGGGAGTACAATGAGCAGTTCTTC.

V gene TRBV27 combines with J gene TRBJ2-1; perhaps TRBD2 as D (6 bases). Trimming removed 2 bases at V and 0 bases at J, with 17 bases between. Germline loops: CDR1 MNHEY, CDR2 SMNVEV (reference sequence). This CDR3 has 18 residues. The CDR3 region has the DNA TGTGCCAGCAGTTTAATGAGGAGGGGTCTAGCCTCCTACAATGAGCAGTTCTTC. Translating it yields CASSLMRRGLASYNEQFF.

V is TRBV30 and J is TRBJ1-3; D perhaps matches TRBD1 (5 bases). CDR3 length equals 15 residues. V gave up 2 bases and J gave up 0 bases, with 11 bases separating them. The V gene's germline CDR1 is GTSNPN and CDR2 SVGIG (reference sequence). CDR3 nucleotide sequence: TGTGCCTGGAGTACGACAGATTTCTCTGGAAACACCATATATTTT. It encodes CAWSTTDFSGNTIYF.

The genes are TRBV27 and TRBJ1-2, with a tentative D call TRBD1 (6 bases). Germline CDR1 and CDR2: MNHEY and SMNVEV (reference sequence). This CDR3 has 13 amino acids. The V end lost 5 bases, the J end lost 2 bases, and 9 bases lay between the germline ends. This CDR3 is CASSRTENYGYTF. The DNA of the CDR3 is TGTGCCAGCAGTCGGACAGAAAACTATGGCTACACCTTC.

The chain couples TRBV27 to TRBJ2-5, with D possibly TRBD2 on 6 matching bases. The CDR3 sequence is 12 residues long. Trimming pared 10 bases from V and 3 bases from J, leaving 12 bases between. The germline CDR1 and CDR2 sequences are MNHEY and SMNVEV (reference sequence). This chain's CDR3 is CATQGEEETQYF. The CDR3 DNA is TGTGCCACCCAAGGGGAGGAAGAGACCCAGTACTTC.

The chain joins TRBV7-2 to TRBJ1-5; no clear D gene. This CDR3 is built from 13 residues. The germline gives CDR1 SGHTA, CDR2 FQGNSA. The V gene lost 5 bases and the J gene lost 0 bases, with 5 bases spanning the gap. The CDR3 loop is CASSPYSNQPQHF. For the CDR3, the DNA is TGTGCCAGCAGCCCTTATAGCAATCAGCCCCAGCATTTT.

The J gene is TRBJ1-5, the V gene TRBV27, with D tentatively TRBD1 (5 bases). Between the trimmed V and J ends, which lost 5 bases and 9 bases, there was a span of 14 bases. Germline CDR1 is MNHEY and CDR2 is SMNVEV (reference sequence). The CDR3 loop spans 13 amino acids. The CDR3 loop is CASSDLTGSPQHF. In nucleotides, the CDR3 is TGTGCCAGCAGTGATCTAACAGGATCGCCCCAGCATTTT.

The chain joins TRBV28 to TRBJ2-5; 8 bases are a match to TRBD1. With 3 bases clipped from V and 5 bases from J, the junction kept 5 bases outside the gene matches. This CDR3 region has 14 residues. Germline V CDR1 and CDR2: MDHEN, SYDVKM. The CDR3 reads CASSFSRGLETQYF. DNA for the CDR3: TGTGCCAGCAGTTTTAGCAGGGGGCTGGAGACCCAGTACTTC.

The rearrangement links TRBV18 to TRBJ1-3, with a weak D call TRBD1 (5 bases). Trimming removed 7 bases from V and 2 bases from J, with 12 bases in between. Germline CDR1 is KGHSH and CDR2 is LQKENI. This CDR3 has 14 residues. CDR3 DNA: TGTGCCAGCTTTTTTCGGGGGACTGGAAACACCATATATTTT. Its translation: CASFFRGTGNTIYF. The full variable domain, completed using reference TRBV18 and TRBJ1-3, is NAGVMQNPRHLVRRRGQEARLRCSPMKGHSHVYWYRQLPEEGLKFMVYLQKENIIDESGMPKERFSAEFPKEGPSILRIQQVVRGDSAAYFCASFFRGTGNTIYFGEGSWLTVV.

This clone was detected only once. The chain is built from TRBV30 and TRBJ1-5, with a tentative D call TRBD1 (6 bases). This CDR3 region has 16 residues. From germline, CDR1 is GTSNPN and CDR2 SVGIG (reference sequence). Trimming stripped 2 bases from V and 2 bases from J, with 16 bases between. The CDR3 region has the DNA TGTGCCTGGAGTCCGCACGGGACAAGGGGCAATCAGCCCCAGCATTTT. It codes for CAWSPHGTRGNQPQHF.

This chain joins TRBV7-9 and TRBJ2-3, with 9 bases identical to TRBD2. V shed 7 bases, J shed 4 bases, and the junction held 12 bases outside the gene matches. The CDR3 is 16 amino acids. Germline values: CDR1 SEHNR, CDR2 FQNEAQ (reference sequence). The CDR3 DNA sequence: TGTGCCAGCACCGCGCCGCTAGCGGGATCGGCAGATACGCAGTATTTT. Translating gives CASTAPLAGSADTQYF.

The rearrangement uses TRBV30 and TRBJ1-5; 10 positions match TRBD1. V shed 5 bases, J shed 2 bases, and the junction held 0 bases outside the gene matches. The CDR3 is 13 residues long. From germline, CDR1 is GTSNPN and CDR2 SVGIG (reference sequence). CDR3 bases: TGTGCCTGGGGGACAGGGGGCAATCAGCCCCAGCATTTT. It specifies CAWGTGGNQPQHF.

The chain couples TRBV6-5 to TRBJ2-7; no clear D. Germline V gives CDR1 MNHEY, CDR2 SVGAGI. Trimming took 2 bases from V and 2 from J, leaving 10 bases between them. The CDR3 totals 14 residues. The chain's CDR3 is CASSYAVGPYEQYF. CDR3 sequence (DNA): TGTGCCAGCAGTTACGCGGTGGGTCCCTACGAGCAGTACTTC.

The V and J genes are TRBV4-3 and TRBJ2-3; TRBD2 aligns across 8 bases. CDR1 and CDR2 from the germline V gene are LGHNA and YSLEER. V trimming: 1 base; J trimming: 1 base; junction bases outside the gene matches: 1. The CDR3 length is 15 residues. The CDR3: CASSQGGLGTDTQYF. DNA of the CDR3: TGCGCCAGCAGCCAAGGGGGACTAGGCACAGATACGCAGTATTTT.

The rearrangement uses TRBV27 and TRBJ2-7; D remains ambiguous. Germline CDR1 is MNHEY and CDR2 is SMNVEV (reference sequence). Between the trimmed V and J ends, which lost 3 bases and 0 bases, there was a span of 9 bases. The CDR3 sequence is 14 residues long. CDR3 region: CASSFFGGSYEQYF. For the CDR3, the DNA is TGTGCCAGCAGTTTTTTCGGCGGCTCCTACGAGCAGTACTTC.

This clone has just one count. The chain uses TRBV6-6 and TRBJ1-1; no firm D call. The CDR3 has 14 residues. Trimming pared 2 bases from V and 8 bases from J, leaving 15 bases between. Germline loops: CDR1 MNHNY, CDR2 SVGAGI (reference sequence). CDR3 protein: CASSYLTPATEAFF. The CDR3 DNA is TGTGCCAGCAGTTACCTGACTCCGGCGACCGAAGCTTTCTTT.